Given below is one T cell receptor beta chain in context. The data derive from a study of blood T cell repertoires in COVID-19. Germline V gene sequence: CDR1 MNHNY, CDR2 SVGAGI (reference sequence). The ends were cut back, 0 bases at V and 7 bases at J, with 10 bases in the middle. This CDR3 region has 15 residues. TCRdb's copy holds only in-frame clones and misses some; the assay was immunoSEQ multiplex PCR. The table records tens of thousands of clones, roughly 86% of them present only once. This clonotype was obtained from a man in his fifties or sixties with COVID-19, enrolled during active disease. Sequenced input: peripheral blood. The chain joins TRBV6-6 to TRBJ1-6; no clear D. CDR3 sequence reads: CASSYSLGGNSPLHF. The CDR3 nucleotides are TGTGCCAGCAGTTACTCGCTAGGAGGGAATTCACCCCTCCACTTT.